Below, 3 T cell receptor beta chains from the same sample are listed, as sequenced in a study of blood T cell repertoires in COVID-19. TCRdb's table, derived via immunoSEQ multiplex PCR, lists solely in-frame clones and lacks some. The sample carries fewer than 350,000 clones, approximately 91% recorded once. Material for sequencing was PBMCs or T cells enriched from blood (not recorded which). The receptors were gathered from a woman aged 40 to 55 with acute COVID-19.

The J gene is TRBJ2-1, the V gene TRBV6-2 or TRBV6-3; tentative D call: TRBD2 (6 bases). Trimming took 5 bases from V and 8 from J, leaving 22 bases between them. Germline assignment: CDR1 MNHEY and CDR2 SVGEGT. The CDR3 loop spans 16 amino acids. The CDR3 DNA sequence: TGTGCCAGCAGTCCCGCCACCACTAGCCGACGGGATGAGCAGTTCTTC. It translates to CASSPATTSRRDEQFF.

The genes are TRBV18 and TRBJ2-7, with 12 positions matching TRBD1. The CDR3 length is 15 residues. Germline assignment: CDR1 KGHSH and CDR2 LQKENI. The ends lost 3 bases at V and 7 bases at J; junction bases unmatched: 7. The CDR3: CASSPRGTGGEEQYF. The CDR3, as DNA: TGTGCCAGCTCACCTCGCGGGACAGGGGGCGAAGAGCAGTACTTC.

The V and J genes are TRBV27 and TRBJ1-6, with D possibly matching TRBD1 (5 bases). Germline CDR1 reads MNHEY; CDR2 reads SMNVEV (reference sequence). With 6 bases removed from V and 9 bases from J, the gap between germline ends came to 12 bases. The CDR3 totals 13 residues. CDR3 loop: CASSQGRSSPLHF. The CDR3 bases are TGTGCCAGCAGCCAGGGTCGAAGTTCACCCCTCCACTTT.